Here is one T cell receptor beta chain with its context. Only in-frame clones appear in the TCRdb table, and some are missing; sequencing was by immunoSEQ multiplex PCR. The sample has some 140,000 clones; 88% are singletons. This sample is part of a study of control samples from healthy donors and cancer patients. Sequenced sample: blood. This clonotype was obtained from a woman in her twenties or thirties in good health.

CDR3 amino acids: CASSLTGDNNQPQHF. The CDR3, as DNA: TGTGCCAGCTCCCTCACGGGAGACAACAATCAGCCCCAGCATTTT. The rearrangement links TRBV18 to TRBJ1-5, with no clear D. Trimming removed 6 bases at V and 3 bases at J, with 15 bases between. The V gene's germline CDR1 is KGHSH and CDR2 LQKENI. The CDR3 has 15 residues.